This T cell receptor (beta chain) derives from a study of blood T cells in healthy people across ages. Study findings and constraints: Unsorted PBMC input precluded a conclusive naive versus antigen-experienced comparison.

V lost 2 bases and J lost 0, with 11 bases in between. The CDR3 loop spans 17 amino acids. Germline loops: CDR1 MGHRA, CDR2 YSYEKL. Comments on this clonotype: Its antigen is currently unknown.

Primers used in a second PCR of roughly 6 to 11 cycles were a sample-barcoded 5' primer and a J-beta primer mix. TCRdb used MiXCR to reprocess the 5' RACE reads, holding one entry per CDR3 protein. The table shows 1.5 million to 2 million distinct CDR3 sequences, with about 30% occurring only once. The sample consisted of blood. The receptor comes from a woman between 25 and 40 years old in good health. V is TRBV4-1 and J is TRBJ1-6; D is ambiguous. The CDR3 DNA reads as TGCGCCAGCAGCCAATTCAGGAGGAGCTCCTATAATTCACCCCTCCACTTT. Its protein product is CASSQFRRSSYNSPLHF.